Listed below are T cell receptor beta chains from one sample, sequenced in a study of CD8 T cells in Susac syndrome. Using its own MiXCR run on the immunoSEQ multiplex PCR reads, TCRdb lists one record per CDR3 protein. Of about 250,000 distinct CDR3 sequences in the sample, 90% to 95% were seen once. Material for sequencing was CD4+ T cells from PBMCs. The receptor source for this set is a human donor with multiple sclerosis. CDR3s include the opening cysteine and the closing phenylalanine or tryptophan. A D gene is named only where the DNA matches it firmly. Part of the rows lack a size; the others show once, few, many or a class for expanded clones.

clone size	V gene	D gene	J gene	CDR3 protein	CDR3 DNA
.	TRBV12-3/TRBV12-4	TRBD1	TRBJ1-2	CASRAWDRTNYGYTF	TGTGCCAGCAGAGCCTGGGACAGGACTAACTATGGCTACACCTTC
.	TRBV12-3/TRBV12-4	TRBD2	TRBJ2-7	CASIPWGGYEQYF	TGTGCCAGCATCCCATGGGGGGGGTACGAGCAGTACTTC
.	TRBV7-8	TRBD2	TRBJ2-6	CASSRGGVTGANVLTF	TGTGCCAGCAGCCGGGGGGGAGTGACTGGGGCCAACGTCCTGACTTTC
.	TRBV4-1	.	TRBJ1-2	CASRQFHRDPDANYGYTF	TGCGCCAGCAGACAATTCCACAGGGATCCCGATGCCAACTATGGCTACACCTTC
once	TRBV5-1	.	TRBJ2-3	CASSLEPTDTQYF	TGCGCCAGCAGCTTGGAACCAACAGATACGCAGTATTTT
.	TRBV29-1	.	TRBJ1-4	CSVAPRGVDEKLFF	TGCAGCGTGGCGCCCAGGGGTGTGGATGAAAAACTGTTTTTT
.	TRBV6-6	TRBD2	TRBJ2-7	CASSYSASGGNEQYF	TGTGCCAGCAGTTACTCGGCTAGCGGGGGGAACGAGCAGTACTTC
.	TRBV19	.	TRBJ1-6	CASSGTAGRLLHF	TGTGCCAGTAGTGGGACGGCGGGACGCCTGCTACACTTT
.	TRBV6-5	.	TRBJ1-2	CASSPQAYGYTF	TGTGCCAGCAGTCCCCAGGCCTATGGCTACACCTTC
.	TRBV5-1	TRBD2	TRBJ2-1	CASSYTGTSSNEQFF	TGCGCCAGCAGCTATACCGGGACTAGCAGCAATGAGCAGTTCTTC
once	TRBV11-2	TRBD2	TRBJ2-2	CASTRLAGSVGELFF	TGTGCCAGCACCCGACTAGCGGGATCGGTCGGGGAGCTGTTTTTT
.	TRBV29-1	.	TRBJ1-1	CSVEDSLHTEAFF	TGCAGCGTTGAAGACAGCCTACACACTGAAGCTTTCTTT
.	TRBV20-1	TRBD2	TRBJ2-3	CSAISGASTDTQYF	TGCAGTGCCATCAGCGGGGCTAGCACAGATACGCAGTATTTT
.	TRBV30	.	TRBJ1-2	CAWSKGGNYGYTF	TGTGCCTGGAGTAAAGGAGGGAACTATGGCTACACCTTC
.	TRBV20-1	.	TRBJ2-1	CSASPGGIGGTDNEQFF	TGCAGTGCTAGCCCAGGAGGGATCGGCGGGACGGACAATGAGCAGTTCTTC
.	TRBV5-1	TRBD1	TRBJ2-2	CASSSQGIRDTGELFF	TGCGCCAGCAGCTCACAGGGGATCAGGGACACCGGGGAGCTGTTTTTT
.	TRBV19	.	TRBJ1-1	CASSPRGGDTEAFF	TGTGCCAGTAGTCCCCGGGGGGGAGACACTGAAGCTTTCTTT
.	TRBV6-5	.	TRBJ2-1	CASSNSWGEQFF	TGTGCCAGCAGTAATAGCTGGGGGGAGCAGTTCTTC
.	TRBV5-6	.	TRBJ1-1	CASSLGPQGLNTEAFF	TGTGCCAGCAGCTTGGGCCCACAGGGATTGAACACTGAAGCTTTCTTT
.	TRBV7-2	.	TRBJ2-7	CASSTRRGSYEQYF	TGTGCCAGCAGCACGCGGAGGGGTTCCTACGAGCAGTACTTC
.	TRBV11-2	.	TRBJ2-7	CASRGAAYEQYF	TGTGCCAGCAGGGGGGCGGCCTACGAGCAGTACTTC
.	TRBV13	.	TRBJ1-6	CASSRRGGGSPLHF	TGTGCCAGCAGCCGAAGGGGGGGAGGTTCACCCCTCCACTTT
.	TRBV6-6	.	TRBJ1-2	CASRFQHEGGYTF	TGTGCCAGCAGATTTCAGCACGAGGGGGGCTACACCTTC
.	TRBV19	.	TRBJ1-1	CASSMGRQNTEAFF	TGTGCCAGTAGTATGGGACGGCAGAACACTGAAGCTTTCTTT
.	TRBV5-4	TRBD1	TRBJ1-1	CASSSDRWGGTEAFF	TGTGCCAGCAGCTCGGACAGGTGGGGAGGCACTGAAGCTTTCTTT
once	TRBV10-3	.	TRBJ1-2	CAINVGRFGVVYTF	TGTGCCATCAATGTCGGACGGTTTGGAGTGGTCTACACCTTC
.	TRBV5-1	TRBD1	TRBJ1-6	CASSFRQGNSPLHF	TGCGCCAGCAGCTTTAGACAGGGAAATTCACCCCTCCACTTT
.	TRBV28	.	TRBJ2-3	CASLLNLASTDTQYF	TGTGCCAGCCTATTAAACCTAGCAAGCACAGATACGCAGTATTTT
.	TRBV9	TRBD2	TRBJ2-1	CASSVGPTSGVNEQFF	TGTGCCAGCAGCGTAGGTCCGACTAGCGGGGTTAATGAGCAGTTCTTC
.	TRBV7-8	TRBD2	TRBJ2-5	CASSSGTSGGTGTQYF	TGTGCCAGCAGCTCCGGGACTAGCGGGGGGACAGGGACCCAGTACTTC
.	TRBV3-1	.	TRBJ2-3	CASSQAKGRRTDTQYF	TGTGCCAGCAGCCAAGCGAAGGGCCGACGCACAGATACGCAGTATTTT
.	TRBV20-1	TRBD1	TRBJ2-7	CSARNPGQSTYEQYF	TGCAGTGCTAGAAACCCGGGACAGTCAACCTACGAGCAGTACTTC
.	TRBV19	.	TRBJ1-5	CASSSTGNQPQHF	TGTGCCAGTAGTAGTACAGGGAATCAGCCCCAGCATTTT
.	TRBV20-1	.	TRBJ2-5	CSARGDNQETQYF	TGCAGTGCTAGGGGGGACAACCAAGAGACCCAGTACTTC
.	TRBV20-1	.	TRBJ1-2	CSALPGGQITGYTF	TGCAGTGCTCTCCCCGGTGGACAGATAACTGGCTACACCTTC